The T cell receptor beta chain under discussion was sequenced for a study of blood T cell repertoires in COVID-19. Study in general: COVID-19 samples, acute and convalescent, were from the United States, Italy and Spain.

In the authors' methods: Reference gene primer amplification gave nucleated cell count estimates. Only in-frame clones appear in the TCRdb table, and some are missing; sequencing was by immunoSEQ multiplex PCR. Clone size and V and J calls were adopted from that table, with D and trimming inferred from the DNA. The data contain about 360,000 clones, around 86% of them singletons. Germline CDR1 and CDR2: MNHEY and SVGAGI. This CDR3 has 15 residues. Trimming left V 2 bases short and J 0 bases short, with 10 bases between. The receptor was derived from a human donor in a cohort sampled during active COVID-19. The chain couples TRBV6-5 to TRBJ1-2, with D possibly TRBD1 on 6 matching bases. The material sequenced was peripheral blood. The CDR3 bases are TGTGCCAGCAGTTACGGACAGCCTACTAACTATGGCTACACCTTC. This translates into CASSYGQPTNYGYTF.